This record concerns one T cell receptor beta chain sequence. Under the authors' procedure: Researchers report that nucleated cell counts were estimated from reference gene primer amplification. The repertoire was sequenced with immunoSEQ multiplex PCR; TCRdb's copy has only in-frame clones and lacks some. D and trimming were read from the DNA, whereas the V and J calls and clone size are those reported in that table. The sample has approximately 350,000 clones; about nine tenths are singletons. Patients at the Seattle site were enrolled during active infection and followed longitudinally. This sample was taken from a study of blood T cell repertoires in COVID-19. In the study overall: The samples span acute and convalescent COVID-19 from the United States, Italy and Spain.

The sequenced sample was peripheral blood. The clonotype originates from a woman between 65 and 79 years old with COVID-19, enrolled during active disease.

The CDR3 sequence is CSADPPGQYNEQFF. The CDR3 DNA reads TGCAGCGCCGATCCCCCGGGACAATACAATGAGCAGTTCTTC. The chain couples TRBV29-1 to TRBJ2-1, with D possibly matching TRBD1 (6 bases). Germline lookup yields CDR1 SQVTM and CDR2 ANQGSEA. V lost 7 bases and J 4 bases, leaving 17 bases between the germline ends. This CDR3 spans 14 amino acids.